The source of this T cell receptor (beta chain) is a study of T-cell reconstitution after alpha-beta-depleted transplantation in children. The CDR3 has 14 amino acids. V was shortened by 4 bases and J by 2 bases, with 9 bases between the two germline ends. Germline CDR1 LGHDT, CDR2 YNNKEL (reference sequence). A library of TCRbeta sequences, prepared with unique molecular identifiers, was generated. TCRdb ran MiXCR on the PCR reads and lists one entry per CDR3 protein. The profile shows 200,000 to 300,000 distinct CDR3 sequences, more than 20% of them singletons. This clonotype has only a few counts. The material was PBMCs, mostly from graft donor cells, obtained 360 days after TCRalphabeta/CD19-depleted stem cell transplant. This TCR was sampled from a female patient under 10 years old who had a stem cell transplant for congenital amegakaryocytic thrombocytopenia, so the T cells may come from the graft donor. This chain joins TRBV3-1 and TRBJ1-5; D unclear. The CDR3 DNA sequence: TGTGCCAGCAGCCCTAGATATGGCAATCAGCCCCAGCATTTT. Its protein product is CASSPRYGNQPQHF.